A selection of T cell receptor beta chains follows, all from one sample in a study of shared clonotypes between healthy human individuals. Assay: immunoSEQ multiplex PCR; the TCRdb copy retains only in-frame clones and omits some. The sample includes nearly 1,000,000 clones, more than 75% seen only once; the top ten take approximately 1.5%. The sample consisted of memory CD4+ T cells sorted from blood. The receptors come from a man between 18 and 29 years old in good health. Each CDR3 is given with its conserved first and last residue. A D gene is named only where the DNA matches it firmly. For some rows the clone size is stated as once, few or many, or as a class when expanded; others skip it.

>NA|TRBD2|TRBV9|TRBJ2-3
CASSVALGDSGGTTDTQYF
TGTGCCAGCAGCGTAGCCCTCGGAGATAGCGGGGGAACAACAGATACGCAGTATTTT
>NA|NA|TRBV12-5|TRBJ1-5
CASGLASLPQHF
TGTGCTAGTGGTTTGGCGAGCCTCCCCCAGCATTTT
>NA|NA|TRBV7-3|TRBJ2-5
CASSLNRLETQYF
TGTGCCAGCAGCCTGAATCGTCTAGAGACCCAGTACTTC
>few|NA|TRBV5-1|TRBJ2-3
CASSLGFISTDTQYF
TGCGCCAGCAGCTTGGGTTTCATCTCCACAGATACGCAGTATTTT
>many|TRBD2|TRBV2|TRBJ2-3
CASSVASGSGDTQYF
TGTGCCAGCAGTGTAGCCAGCGGGAGTGGAGATACGCAGTATTTT
>NA|NA|TRBV18|TRBJ1-2
CASSSGYGYTF
TGTGCCAGCTCATCAGGCTATGGCTACACCTTC
>NA|NA|TRBV11-2|TRBJ2-7
CASSLGEGVSYEQYF
TGTGCCAGCAGCTTAGGCGAGGGGGTCTCCTACGAGCAGTACTTC
>NA|TRBD1|TRBV5-1|TRBJ2-7
CASSSGTGVDEQYF
TGCGCCAGCAGCTCCGGGACAGGGGTAGACGAGCAGTACTTC
>NA|NA|TRBV18|TRBJ1-2
CASSPGRTSDGYTF
TGTGCCAGCTCCCCAGGACGGACCTCTGATGGCTACACCTTC
>NA|NA|TRBV5-4|TRBJ2-7
CASSSGGRYEQYF
TGTGCCAGCAGCAGTGGAGGGCGGTACGAGCAGTACTTC
>NA|NA|TRBV11-2|TRBJ2-2
CASSSTSVTGELFF
TGTGCCAGCAGCTCGACTAGTGTCACCGGGGAGCTGTTTTTT
>NA|TRBD1|TRBV4-3|TRBJ1-1
CASSQGTGVNTEAFF
TGCGCCAGCAGCCAGGGGACAGGGGTGAACACTGAAGCTTTCTTT
>NA|TRBD1|TRBV15|TRBJ2-3
CATSRARGYTDTQYF
TGTGCCACCAGCAGAGCCAGGGGGTACACAGATACGCAGTATTTT
>NA|NA|TRBV6-1|TRBJ2-1
CASSGASFSYNEQFF
TGTGCCAGCAGTGGAGCGTCATTCTCCTACAATGAGCAGTTCTTC
>NA|TRBD2|TRBV9|TRBJ2-5
CASSVAGLAVYGTQYF
TGTGCCAGCAGCGTAGCCGGACTAGCAGTTTACGGGACCCAGTACTTC
>few|TRBD1|TRBV10-1|TRBJ1-1
CASSGQGVGTEAFF
TGCGCCAGCTCAGGACAGGGGGTCGGGACTGAAGCTTTCTTT
>NA|NA|TRBV18|TRBJ1-2
CASSPDAGRGYTF
TGTGCCAGCTCACCTGACGCAGGGCGCGGCTACACCTTC
>NA|NA|TRBV5-1|TRBJ2-1
CASSADTPEGNEQFF
TGCGCCAGCAGCGCGGACACCCCGGAGGGCAATGAGCAGTTCTTC
>NA|TRBD1|TRBV6-6|TRBJ1-5
CASRPGTGGYQPQHF
TGTGCCAGCAGGCCCGGGACAGGGGGATATCAGCCCCAGCATTTT
>NA|TRBD2|TRBV7-2|TRBJ2-1
CASSGTSATRQFF
TGTGCCAGCAGCGGGACTAGCGCGACCCGTCAGTTCTTC
>NA|NA|TRBV7-2|TRBJ1-1
CASSFYYVDTHGTEAFF
TGTGCCAGCAGCTTCTATTACGTAGACACGCACGGAACTGAAGCTTTCTTT
>once|NA|TRBV5-4|TRBJ2-2
CASSLDRATGELFF
TGTGCCAGCAGCCTGGACAGAGCAACCGGGGAGCTGTTTTTT
>once|NA|TRBV2|TRBJ2-2
CASSESTWNTGELFF
TGTGCCAGCAGTGAGTCCACCTGGAACACCGGGGAGCTGTTTTTT
>NA|NA|TRBV19|TRBJ1-6
CASSRQLGTYNSPLHF
TGTGCCAGTAGCCGTCAATTGGGGACCTATAATTCACCCCTCCACTTT
>NA|TRBD1|TRBV28|TRBJ2-7
CASSPRTGWRYEQYF
TGTGCCAGCAGTCCGCGGACAGGGTGGAGATACGAGCAGTACTTC
>NA|NA|TRBV18|TRBJ1-3
CASSPPLTASGNTIYF
TGTGCCAGCTCACCGCCCTTGACAGCTTCTGGAAACACCATATATTTT
>NA|TRBD1|TRBV30|TRBJ1-3
CAYGQGAFSGNTIYF
TGTGCCTACGGACAGGGGGCTTTCTCTGGAAACACCATATATTTT
>NA|NA|TRBV10-3|TRBJ2-2
CAISSGTNTGELFF
TGTGCCATCAGTTCAGGAACGAACACCGGGGAGCTGTTTTTT
>few|NA|TRBV6-5|TRBJ2-1
CASSSAGTDLNEQFF
TGTGCCAGCAGCTCCGCCGGGACGGACTTAAATGAGCAGTTCTTC
>few|NA|TRBV30|TRBJ1-2
CAGNSGTEKGYGYTF
TGTGCCGGAAACTCCGGGACGGAAAAGGGCTATGGCTACACCTTC
>NA|NA|TRBV18|TRBJ2-2
CASSPAKPNTGELFF
TGTGCCAGCTCACCTGCTAAACCGAACACCGGGGAGCTGTTTTTT
>NA|TRBD2|TRBV10-3|TRBJ2-2
CATRVGGPTGELFF
TGTGCCACCAGGGTGGGAGGGCCCACCGGGGAGCTGTTTTTT
>many|NA|TRBV4-1|TRBJ2-2
CASSQDVSPAGELFF
TGCGCCAGCAGCCAAGATGTGAGCCCGGCCGGGGAGCTGTTTTTT
>NA|TRBD1|TRBV11-2|TRBJ2-1
CASSPDRGSLFF
TGTGCCAGCAGCCCGGACAGGGGGTCGCTGTTCTTC
>NA|NA|TRBV6-5|TRBJ1-2
CASSAPGDYGYTF
TGTGCCAGCAGCGCCCCCGGGGACTATGGCTACACCTTC
>NA|TRBD2|TRBV11-2|TRBJ2-1
CASSLAGRGSYNEQFF
TGTGCCAGCAGCTTAGCGGGGCGGGGGTCCTACAATGAGCAGTTCTTC
>NA|NA|TRBV10-3|TRBJ2-3
CANANRSAATDTQYF
TGTGCCAACGCCAACAGGAGCGCCGCCACAGATACGCAGTATTTT
>NA|TRBD1|TRBV19|TRBJ2-7
CASRDRGQEQYF
TGTGCCAGTCGGGACAGGGGGCAGGAGCAGTACTTC
>NA|TRBD2|TRBV7-3|TRBJ2-3
CASSPRAGGADTQYF
TGTGCCAGCAGCCCCAGGGCGGGGGGCGCAGATACGCAGTATTTT
>NA|NA|TRBV2|TRBJ2-5
CASSERIGGAGQETQYF
TGTGCCAGCAGTGAAAGGATTGGGGGGGCTGGCCAAGAGACCCAGTACTTC
>few|TRBD1|TRBV29-1|TRBJ1-1
CSAGTGRDTEAFF
TGCAGCGCTGGGACAGGTCGGGACACTGAAGCTTTCTTT
>few|NA|TRBV2|TRBJ2-4
CASSELGAKNIQYF
TGTGCCAGCAGTGAGTTGGGAGCCAAAAACATTCAGTACTTC
>NA|NA|TRBV11-1|TRBJ2-7
CASSLVSPGSGYEQYF
TGTGCCAGCAGCTTAGTCTCCCCGGGATCCGGCTACGAGCAGTACTTC
>NA|NA|TRBV5-1|TRBJ2-5
CASSDQETQYF
TGCGCCAGCAGCGACCAAGAGACCCAGTACTTC
>NA|NA|TRBV12-5|TRBJ2-2
CASGRGQTGELFF
TGTGCTAGTGGTCGAGGACAGACCGGGGAGCTGTTTTTT
>NA|NA|TRBV15|TRBJ2-7
CATSRAPGHGYEQYF
TGTGCCACCAGCAGAGCCCCGGGACATGGCTACGAGCAGTACTTC
>NA|NA|TRBV5-4|TRBJ2-1
CASSFRDKIYNEQFF
TGTGCCAGCAGCTTCCGGGACAAGATCTACAATGAGCAGTTCTTC
>NA|NA|TRBV5-6|TRBJ2-4
CASSMGGRSNIQYF
TGTGCCAGCTCAATGGGGGGGCGATCCAACATTCAGTACTTC
>few|TRBD1|TRBV18|TRBJ1-2
CASSPGQGNYGYTF
TGTGCCAGCTCACCGGGACAGGGAAACTATGGCTACACCTTC
>NA|TRBD2|TRBV10-3|TRBJ2-7
CAISEGLAVNYEQYF
TGTGCCATCAGTGAAGGACTAGCGGTGAACTACGAGCAGTACTTC
>NA|NA|TRBV6-5|TRBJ1-1
CASTGFSEAFF
TGTGCCAGCACAGGGTTTTCTGAAGCTTTCTTT
>NA|NA|TRBV4-3|TRBJ2-1
CASSQFLPGSGEQFF
TGCGCCAGCAGCCAATTTCTTCCGGGGAGCGGTGAGCAGTTCTTC
>NA|NA|TRBV7-9|TRBJ1-2
CASSSQEETGFSGYTF
TGTGCCAGCAGCTCCCAAGAAGAGACAGGTTTTAGTGGCTACACCTTC
>NA|NA|TRBV2|TRBJ2-7
CASSSRAEQYF
TGTGCCAGCAGTAGCCGGGCCGAGCAGTACTTC